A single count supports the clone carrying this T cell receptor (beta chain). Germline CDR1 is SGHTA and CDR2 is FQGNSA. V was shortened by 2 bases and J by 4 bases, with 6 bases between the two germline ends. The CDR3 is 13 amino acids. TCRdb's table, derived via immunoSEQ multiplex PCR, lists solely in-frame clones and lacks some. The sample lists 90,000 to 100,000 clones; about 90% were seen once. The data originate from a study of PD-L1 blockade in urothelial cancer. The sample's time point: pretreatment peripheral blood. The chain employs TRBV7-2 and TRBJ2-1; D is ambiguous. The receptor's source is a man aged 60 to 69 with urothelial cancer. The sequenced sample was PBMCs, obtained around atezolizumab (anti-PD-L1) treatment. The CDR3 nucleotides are TGTGCCAGCAGCTTAAGTACATACAATGAGCAGTTCTTC. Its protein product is CASSLSTYNEQFF.